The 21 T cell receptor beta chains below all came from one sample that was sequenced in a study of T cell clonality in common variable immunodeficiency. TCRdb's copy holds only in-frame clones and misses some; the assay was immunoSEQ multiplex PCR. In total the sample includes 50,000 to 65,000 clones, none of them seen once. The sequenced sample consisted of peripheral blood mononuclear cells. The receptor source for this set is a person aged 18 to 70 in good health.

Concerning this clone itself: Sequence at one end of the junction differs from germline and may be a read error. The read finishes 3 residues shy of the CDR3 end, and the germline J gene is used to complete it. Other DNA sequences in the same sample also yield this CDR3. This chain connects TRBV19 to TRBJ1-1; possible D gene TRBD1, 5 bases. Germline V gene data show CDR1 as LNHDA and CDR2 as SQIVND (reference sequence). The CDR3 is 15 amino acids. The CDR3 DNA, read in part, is TGTGCCAGCAGTATTTCGGGGGGGGTGAACACTGAA. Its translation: CASSISGGVNTE. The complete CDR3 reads CASSISGGVNTEAFF.

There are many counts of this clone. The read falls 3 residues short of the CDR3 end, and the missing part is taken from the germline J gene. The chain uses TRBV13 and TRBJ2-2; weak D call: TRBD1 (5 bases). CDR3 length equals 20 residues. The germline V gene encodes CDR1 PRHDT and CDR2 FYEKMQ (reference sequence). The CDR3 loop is CASSLGYRLGTGSTNEKLFF. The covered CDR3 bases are TGTGCCAGCAGCTTAGGGTATCGGCTGGGTACAGGTTCAACTAATGAAAAG.

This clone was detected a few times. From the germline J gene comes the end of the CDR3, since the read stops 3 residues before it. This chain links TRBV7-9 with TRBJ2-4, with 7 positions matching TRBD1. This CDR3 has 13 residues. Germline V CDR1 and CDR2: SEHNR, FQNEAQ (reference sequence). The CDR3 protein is CASSLTGNYGQYF. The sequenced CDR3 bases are TGTGCCAGCAGCTTGACAGGGAACTATGGT.

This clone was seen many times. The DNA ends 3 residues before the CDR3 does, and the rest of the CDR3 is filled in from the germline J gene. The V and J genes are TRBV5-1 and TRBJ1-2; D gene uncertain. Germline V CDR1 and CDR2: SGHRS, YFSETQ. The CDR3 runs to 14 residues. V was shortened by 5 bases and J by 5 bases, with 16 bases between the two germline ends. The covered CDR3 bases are TGCGCCAGCAGACCCAGTTCAGTGTTATATGGC. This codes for CASRPSSVLYG. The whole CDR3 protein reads CASRPSSVLYGYTF.

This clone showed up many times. The sequenced part of the CDR3 DNA is TGTGCCAGCGGAAGGGGACAGCCGAACACTGAA. Residues: CASGRGQPNTE. The CDR3 as a whole reads CASGRGQPNTEAFF. The chain has TRBV7-9 and TRBJ1-1, with 7 bases that match TRBD1. The read terminates 3 residues ahead of where the CDR3 ends, so the germline J gene completes it. The V gene end was trimmed by 8 bases and the J gene end by 1 base; junction bases not matched to a gene: 7. CDR3 size: 14 residues. CDR1 is SEHNR, CDR2 FQNEAQ, per germline (reference sequence).

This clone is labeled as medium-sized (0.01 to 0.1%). The sequenced part of the CDR3 DNA is TGTGCCAGCAGCTTGATCGAGGGGCTATACTATGGC. Amino acids: CASSLIEGLYYG. Given in full, the CDR3 is CASSLIEGLYYGYTF. The rearrangement joins TRBV5-6 to TRBJ1-2, with D tentatively TRBD1 (5 bases). Coverage ceases 3 residues before the CDR3 finishes, and the germline J gene fills in the end. The germline CDR1 and CDR2 sequences are SGHDT and YYEEEE. The V end was cut by 1 base, the J end by 3 bases, with 13 bases between. This CDR3 comprises 15 residues. Full variable domain (remainder filled in from reference TRBV5-6 and TRBJ1-2): DAGVTQSPTHLIKTRGQQVTLRCSPKSGHDTVSWYQQALGQGPQFIFQYYEEEERQRGNFPDRFSGHQFPNYSSELNVNALLLGDSALYLCASSLIEGLYYGYTFGSGTRLTVV.

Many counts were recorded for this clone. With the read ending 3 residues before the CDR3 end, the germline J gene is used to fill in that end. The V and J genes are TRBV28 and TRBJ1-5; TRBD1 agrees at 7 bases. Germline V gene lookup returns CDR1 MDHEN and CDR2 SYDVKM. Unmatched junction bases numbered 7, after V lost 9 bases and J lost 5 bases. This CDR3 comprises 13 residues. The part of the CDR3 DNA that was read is TGTGCCAGTCGGACAGGACGTTATCAGCCC. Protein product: CASRTGRYQP. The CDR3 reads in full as CASRTGRYQPQHF.

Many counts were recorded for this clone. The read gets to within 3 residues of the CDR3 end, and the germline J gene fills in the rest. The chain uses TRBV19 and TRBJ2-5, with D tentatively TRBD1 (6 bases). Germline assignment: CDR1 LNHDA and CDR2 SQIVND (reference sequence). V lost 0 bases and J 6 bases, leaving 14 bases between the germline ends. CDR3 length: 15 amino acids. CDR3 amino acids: CASSIEAGDRKTQYF. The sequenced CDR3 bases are TGTGCCAGTAGTATAGAAGCAGGGGATAGGAAGACC.

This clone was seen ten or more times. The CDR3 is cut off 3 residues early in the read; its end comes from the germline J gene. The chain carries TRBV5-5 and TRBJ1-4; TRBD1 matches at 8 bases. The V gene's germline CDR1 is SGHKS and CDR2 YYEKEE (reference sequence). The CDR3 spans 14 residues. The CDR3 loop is CASSSRTGIEELFF. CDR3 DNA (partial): TGTGCCAGCAGCTCAAGGACAGGGATCGAAGAA.

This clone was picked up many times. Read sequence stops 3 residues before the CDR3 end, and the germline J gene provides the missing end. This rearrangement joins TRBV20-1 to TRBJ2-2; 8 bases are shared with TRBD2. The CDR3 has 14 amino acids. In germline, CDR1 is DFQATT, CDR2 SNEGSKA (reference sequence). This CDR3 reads CSARSGGLQEKLFF. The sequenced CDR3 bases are TGCAGTGCTAGAAGCGGGGGCCTTCAAGAAAAG.

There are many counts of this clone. Here the CDR3 reads CASSTLGSGASYNEQFF. CDR3 DNA (partial): TGTGCCAGTAGTACCCTGGGGAGCGGTGCCTCCTACAATGAG. J is TRBJ2-1 and V is TRBV19; TRBD2 is a possible D gene (5 bases). Read data end 3 residues before the CDR3 end; the end is taken from the germline J gene. CDR3 length: 17 residues. V was pared by 4 bases and J by 0 bases, with 16 bases between. Germline V gene sequence: CDR1 LNHDA, CDR2 SQIVND (reference sequence).

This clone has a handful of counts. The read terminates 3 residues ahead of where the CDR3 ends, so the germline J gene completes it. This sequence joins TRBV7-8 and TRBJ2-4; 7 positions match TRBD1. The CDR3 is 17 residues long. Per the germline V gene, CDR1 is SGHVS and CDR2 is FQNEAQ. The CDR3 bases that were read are TGTGCCAGCAGCCCCTACAGGGAAAGGACAGGCAATCAGCCT. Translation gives CASSPYRERTGNQP. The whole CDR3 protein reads CASSPYRERTGNQPQYF.

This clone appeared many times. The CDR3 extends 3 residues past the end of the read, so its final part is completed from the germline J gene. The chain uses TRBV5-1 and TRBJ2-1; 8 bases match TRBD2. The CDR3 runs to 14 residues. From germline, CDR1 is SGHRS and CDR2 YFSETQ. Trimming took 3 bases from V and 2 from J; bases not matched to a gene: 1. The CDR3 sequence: CASSSGGPYNEQFF. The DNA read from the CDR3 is TGCGCCAGCAGCTCGGGGGGGCCCTACAATGAG. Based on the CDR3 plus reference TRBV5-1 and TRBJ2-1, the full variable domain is KAGVTQTPRYLIKTRGQQVTLSCSPISGHRSVSWYQQTPGQGLQFLFEYFSETQRNKGNFPGRFSGRQFSNSRSEMNVSTLELGDSALYLCASSSGGPYNEQFFGPGTRLTVL.

The CDR3 DNA, read in part, is TGTGCCAGTAGTATAAGGAGCGCCTACGAC. Amino acids: CASSIRSAYD. The full CDR3 sequence reads CASSIRSAYDYTF. The chain recombines TRBV19 with TRBJ1-2; D ambiguous. Read coverage stops 3 residues before the CDR3 terminus; the germline J gene supplies the remainder. CDR1 is LNHDA, CDR2 SQIVND, per germline (reference sequence). This CDR3 has 13 amino acids.

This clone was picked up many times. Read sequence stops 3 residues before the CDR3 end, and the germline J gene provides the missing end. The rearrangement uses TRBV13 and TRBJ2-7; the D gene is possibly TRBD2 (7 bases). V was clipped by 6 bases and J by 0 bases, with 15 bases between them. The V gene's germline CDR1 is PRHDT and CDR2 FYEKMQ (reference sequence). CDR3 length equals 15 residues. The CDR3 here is CASRPRGGSSYEQYF. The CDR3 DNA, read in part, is TGTGCCAGCAGACCGAGGGGGGGAAGCTCCTACGAG. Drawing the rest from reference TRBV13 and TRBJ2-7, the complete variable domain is AAGVIQSPRHLIKEKRETATLKCYPIPRHDTVYWYQQGPGQDPQFLISFYEKMQSDKGSIPDRFSAQQFSDYHSELNMSSLELGDSALYFCASRPRGGSSYEQYFGPGTRLTVT.

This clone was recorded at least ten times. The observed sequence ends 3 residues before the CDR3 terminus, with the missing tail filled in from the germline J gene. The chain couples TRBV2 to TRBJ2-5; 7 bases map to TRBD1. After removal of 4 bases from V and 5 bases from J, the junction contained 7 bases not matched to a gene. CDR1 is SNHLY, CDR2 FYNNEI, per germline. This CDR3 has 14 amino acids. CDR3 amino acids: CASSATGAVETQYF. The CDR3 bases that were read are TGTGCCAGCAGTGCCACAGGGGCAGTGGAGACC.

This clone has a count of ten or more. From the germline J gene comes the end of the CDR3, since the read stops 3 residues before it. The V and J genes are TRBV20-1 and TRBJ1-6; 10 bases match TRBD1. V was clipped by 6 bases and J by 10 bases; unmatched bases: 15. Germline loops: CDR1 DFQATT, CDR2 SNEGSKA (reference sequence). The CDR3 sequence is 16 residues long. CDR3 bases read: TGCAGTGCCGGACGCCCCGGGACAGGGGTTTGGTCACCC. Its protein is CSAGRPGTGVWSP. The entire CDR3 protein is CSAGRPGTGVWSPLHF.

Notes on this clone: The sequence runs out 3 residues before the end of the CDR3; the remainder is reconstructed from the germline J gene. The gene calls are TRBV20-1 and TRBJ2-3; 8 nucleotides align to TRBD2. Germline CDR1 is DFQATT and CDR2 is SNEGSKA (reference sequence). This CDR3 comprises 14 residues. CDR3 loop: CSAREPSGSPTQYF. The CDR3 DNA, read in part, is TGCAGTGCTAGAGAGCCAAGCGGGAGCCCCACG.

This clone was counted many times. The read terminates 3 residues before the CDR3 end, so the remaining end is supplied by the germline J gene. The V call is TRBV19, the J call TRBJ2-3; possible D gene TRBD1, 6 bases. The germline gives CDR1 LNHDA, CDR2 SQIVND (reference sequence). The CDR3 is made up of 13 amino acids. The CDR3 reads CASSSRGGSAQYF. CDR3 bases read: TGTGCCAGTAGTAGCCGAGGGGGAAGCGCG.

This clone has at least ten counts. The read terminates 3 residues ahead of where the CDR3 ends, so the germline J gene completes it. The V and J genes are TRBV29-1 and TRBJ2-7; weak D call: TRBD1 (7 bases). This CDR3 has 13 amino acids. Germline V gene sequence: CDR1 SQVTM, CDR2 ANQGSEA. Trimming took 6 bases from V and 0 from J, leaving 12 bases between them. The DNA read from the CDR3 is TGCAGCGTCGGGGGACAGCACTCCTACGAG. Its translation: CSVGGQHSYE. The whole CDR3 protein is CSVGGQHSYEQYF.

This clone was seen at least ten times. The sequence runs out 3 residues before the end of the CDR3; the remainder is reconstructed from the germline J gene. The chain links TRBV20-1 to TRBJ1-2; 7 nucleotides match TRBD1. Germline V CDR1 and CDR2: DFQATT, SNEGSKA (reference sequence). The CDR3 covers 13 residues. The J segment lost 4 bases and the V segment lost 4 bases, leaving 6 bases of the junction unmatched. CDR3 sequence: CSATQGGSYGYTF. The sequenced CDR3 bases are TGCAGTGCTACCCAGGGGGGCTCCTATGGC.